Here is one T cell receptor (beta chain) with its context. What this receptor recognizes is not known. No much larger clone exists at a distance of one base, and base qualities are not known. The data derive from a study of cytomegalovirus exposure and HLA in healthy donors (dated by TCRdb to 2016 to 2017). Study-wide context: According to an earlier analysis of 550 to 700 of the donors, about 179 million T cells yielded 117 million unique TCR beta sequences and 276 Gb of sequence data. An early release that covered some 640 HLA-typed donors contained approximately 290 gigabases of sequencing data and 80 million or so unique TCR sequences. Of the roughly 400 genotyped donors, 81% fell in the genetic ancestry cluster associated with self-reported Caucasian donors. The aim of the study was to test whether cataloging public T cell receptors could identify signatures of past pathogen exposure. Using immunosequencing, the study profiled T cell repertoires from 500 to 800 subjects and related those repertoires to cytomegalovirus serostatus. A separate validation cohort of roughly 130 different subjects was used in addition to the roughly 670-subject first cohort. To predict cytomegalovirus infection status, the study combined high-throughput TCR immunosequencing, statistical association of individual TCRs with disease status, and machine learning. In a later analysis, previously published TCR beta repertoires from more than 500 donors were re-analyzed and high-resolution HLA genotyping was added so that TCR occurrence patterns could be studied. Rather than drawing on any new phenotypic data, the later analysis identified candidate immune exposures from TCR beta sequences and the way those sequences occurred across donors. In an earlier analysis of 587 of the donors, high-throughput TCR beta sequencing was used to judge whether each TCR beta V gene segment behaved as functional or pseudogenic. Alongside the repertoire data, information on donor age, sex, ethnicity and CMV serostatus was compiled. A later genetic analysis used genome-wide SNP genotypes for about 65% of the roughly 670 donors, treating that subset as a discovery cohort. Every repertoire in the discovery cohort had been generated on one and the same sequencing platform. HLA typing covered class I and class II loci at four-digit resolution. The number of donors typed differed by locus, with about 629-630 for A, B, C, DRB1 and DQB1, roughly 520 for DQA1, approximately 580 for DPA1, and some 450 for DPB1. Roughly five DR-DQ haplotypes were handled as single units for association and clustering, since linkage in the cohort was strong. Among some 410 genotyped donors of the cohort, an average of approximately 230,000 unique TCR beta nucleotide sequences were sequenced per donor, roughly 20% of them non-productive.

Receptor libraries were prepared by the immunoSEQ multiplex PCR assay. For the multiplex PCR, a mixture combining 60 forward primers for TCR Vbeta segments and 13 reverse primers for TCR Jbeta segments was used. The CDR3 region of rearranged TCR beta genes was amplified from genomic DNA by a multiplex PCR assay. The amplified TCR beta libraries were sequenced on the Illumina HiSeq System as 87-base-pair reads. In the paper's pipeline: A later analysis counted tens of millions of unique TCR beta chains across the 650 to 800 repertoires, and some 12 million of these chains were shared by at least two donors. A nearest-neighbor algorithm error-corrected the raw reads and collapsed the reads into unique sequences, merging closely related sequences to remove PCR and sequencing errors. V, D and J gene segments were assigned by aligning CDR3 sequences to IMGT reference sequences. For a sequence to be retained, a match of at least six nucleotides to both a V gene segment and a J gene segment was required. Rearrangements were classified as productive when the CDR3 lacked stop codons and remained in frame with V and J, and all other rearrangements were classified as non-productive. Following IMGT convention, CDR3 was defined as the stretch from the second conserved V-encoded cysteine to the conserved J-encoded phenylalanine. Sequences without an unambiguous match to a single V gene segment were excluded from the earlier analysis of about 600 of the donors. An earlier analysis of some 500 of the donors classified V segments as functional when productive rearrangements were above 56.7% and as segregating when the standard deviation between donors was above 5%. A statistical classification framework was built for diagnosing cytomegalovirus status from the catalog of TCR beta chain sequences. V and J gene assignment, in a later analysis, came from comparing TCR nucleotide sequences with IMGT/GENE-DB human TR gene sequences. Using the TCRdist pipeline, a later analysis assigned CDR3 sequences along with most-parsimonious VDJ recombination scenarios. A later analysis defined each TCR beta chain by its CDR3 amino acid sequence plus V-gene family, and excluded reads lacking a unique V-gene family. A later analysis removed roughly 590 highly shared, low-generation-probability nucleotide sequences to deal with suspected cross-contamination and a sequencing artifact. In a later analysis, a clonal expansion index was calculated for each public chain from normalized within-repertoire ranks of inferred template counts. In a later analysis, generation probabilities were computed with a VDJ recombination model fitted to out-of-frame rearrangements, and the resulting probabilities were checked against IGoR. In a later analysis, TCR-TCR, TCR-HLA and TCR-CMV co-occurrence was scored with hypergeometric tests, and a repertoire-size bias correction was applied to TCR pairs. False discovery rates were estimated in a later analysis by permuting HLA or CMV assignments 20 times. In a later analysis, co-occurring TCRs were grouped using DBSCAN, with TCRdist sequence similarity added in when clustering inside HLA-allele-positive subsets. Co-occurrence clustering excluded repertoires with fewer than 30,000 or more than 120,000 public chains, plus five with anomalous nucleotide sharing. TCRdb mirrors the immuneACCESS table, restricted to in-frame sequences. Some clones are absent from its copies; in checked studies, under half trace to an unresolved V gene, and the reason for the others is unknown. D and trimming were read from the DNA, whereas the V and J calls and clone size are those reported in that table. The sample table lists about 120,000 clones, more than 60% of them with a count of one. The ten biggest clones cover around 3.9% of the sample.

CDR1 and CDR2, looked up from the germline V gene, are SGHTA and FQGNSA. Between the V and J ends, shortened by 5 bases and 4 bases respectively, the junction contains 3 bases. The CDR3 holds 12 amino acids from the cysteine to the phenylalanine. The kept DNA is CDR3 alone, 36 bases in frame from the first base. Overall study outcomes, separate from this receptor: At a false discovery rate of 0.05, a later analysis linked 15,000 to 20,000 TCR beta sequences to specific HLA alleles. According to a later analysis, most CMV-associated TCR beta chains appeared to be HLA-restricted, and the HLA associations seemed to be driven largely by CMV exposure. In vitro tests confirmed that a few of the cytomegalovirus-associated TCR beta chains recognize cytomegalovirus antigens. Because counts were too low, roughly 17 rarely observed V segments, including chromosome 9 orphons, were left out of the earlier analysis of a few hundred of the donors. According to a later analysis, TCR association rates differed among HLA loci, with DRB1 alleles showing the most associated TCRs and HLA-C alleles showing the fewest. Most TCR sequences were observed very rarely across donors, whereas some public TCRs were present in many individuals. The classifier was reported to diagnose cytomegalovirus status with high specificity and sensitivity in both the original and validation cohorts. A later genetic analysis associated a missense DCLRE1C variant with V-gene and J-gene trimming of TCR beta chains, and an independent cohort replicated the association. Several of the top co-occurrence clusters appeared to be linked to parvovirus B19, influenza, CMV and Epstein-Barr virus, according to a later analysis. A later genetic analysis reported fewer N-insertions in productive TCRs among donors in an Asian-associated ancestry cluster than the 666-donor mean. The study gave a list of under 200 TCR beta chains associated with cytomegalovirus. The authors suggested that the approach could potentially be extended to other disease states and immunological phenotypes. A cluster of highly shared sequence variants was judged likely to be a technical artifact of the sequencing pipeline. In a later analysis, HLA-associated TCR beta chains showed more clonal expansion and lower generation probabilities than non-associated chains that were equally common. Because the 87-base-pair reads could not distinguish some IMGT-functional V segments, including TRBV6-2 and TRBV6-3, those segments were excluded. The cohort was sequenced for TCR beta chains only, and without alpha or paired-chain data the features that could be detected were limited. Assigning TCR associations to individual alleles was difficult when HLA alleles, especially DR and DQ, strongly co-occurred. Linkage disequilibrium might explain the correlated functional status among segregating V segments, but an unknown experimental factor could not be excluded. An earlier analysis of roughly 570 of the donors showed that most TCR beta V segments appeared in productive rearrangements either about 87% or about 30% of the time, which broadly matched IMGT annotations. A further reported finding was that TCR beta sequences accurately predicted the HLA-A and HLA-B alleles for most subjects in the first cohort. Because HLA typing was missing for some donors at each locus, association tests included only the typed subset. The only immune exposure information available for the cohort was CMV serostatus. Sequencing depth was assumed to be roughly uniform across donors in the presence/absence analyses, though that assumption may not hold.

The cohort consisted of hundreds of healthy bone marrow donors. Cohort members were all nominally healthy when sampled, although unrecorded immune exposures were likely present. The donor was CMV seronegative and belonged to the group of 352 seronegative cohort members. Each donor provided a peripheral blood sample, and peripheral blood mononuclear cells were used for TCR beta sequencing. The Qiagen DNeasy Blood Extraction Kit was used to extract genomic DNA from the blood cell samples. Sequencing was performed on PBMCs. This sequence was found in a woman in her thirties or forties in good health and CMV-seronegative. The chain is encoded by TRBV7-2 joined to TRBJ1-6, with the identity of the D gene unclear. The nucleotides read TGTGCCAGCAGCCCTTATAATTCACCCCTCCACTTT. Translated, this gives CASSPYNSPLHF.